The TCR beta chain under discussion was sequenced for a study of OX40 agonist ivuxolimab in advanced cancers. Findings and caveats of the study: On average, CD8+ T cells showed a greater number of expanded clones than CD4+. Researchers did not establish what antigens the expanded peripheral T cells target.

This clone showed up just a few times. Its cognate antigen is unknown. Anyone with autoimmune disease history or systemic immunosuppression was excluded. Patients had blood sampled at baseline and again on cycle 4 day 1 and cycle 7 day 1. Clones were read by immunoSEQ multiplex PCR, and TCRdb kept only the in-frame ones, dropping some. This table holds tens of thousands of clones, 80% to 85% found once. V was pared by 5 bases and J by 4 bases, with 15 bases between. Germline CDR1 and CDR2: LNHDA and SQIVND (reference sequence). The CDR3 extends over 15 amino acids. This TCR was sampled from an adult with an advanced solid tumor such as melanoma, head and neck, liver or kidney cancer. The J gene is TRBJ1-5, the V gene TRBV19; D may be TRBD1 (5 bases). The source material was CD4+ or CD8+ T cells sorted from blood, sampled in a trial of the OX40 agonist ivuxolimab. Here the CDR3 reads CASSPLYGGNQPQHF. The CDR3, as DNA: TGTGCCAGTAGTCCCCTTTATGGGGGTAATCAGCCCCAGCATTTT.